This T cell receptor beta chain derives from a study of early T cells in non-severe SARS-CoV-2 infection (dated by TCRdb to the early 2020s). At the level of the whole study: Because TCR sequencing was done on bulk RNA from unsorted whole blood, the alpha and beta chains could not be paired. Study-wide conclusions, independent of this receptor: VDJdb matching was skewed toward anti-spike CD8 responses, so virus-specific expansions were likely underestimated and private and CD4 specificities were missed.

The germline V and J ends show losses of 3 bases and 3 bases respectively, and no gene match explains 6 bases of the junction. The germline V gene (reference sequence) provides CDR1 LGHDT and CDR2 YNNKEL. Taken from cysteine to phenylalanine, the CDR3 has 17 residues. CDR3 DNA is the only sequence kept; it has 51 bases, read in frame from the first base. The library was generated by 5' RACE. This sample was sequenced with a NextSeq 500. To correct for sequencing error and PCR bias, the TCR library protocol tagged individual cDNA molecules with unique molecular identifiers. Both TCR alpha and beta chains were sequenced, and tight co-correlation was observed between alpha and beta sequence abundances in each sample. The authors' pipeline ran thus. Decombinator V4 was used to perform V gene, J gene and CDR3 annotation of TCR sequences. Expanded TCRs were defined as changing significantly between any two time points under a Poisson model with p below 0.0001. TCR abundances were normalised to the total number of TCRs sequenced per sample and expressed as counts per million. TRAV1-2 paired with TRAJ12, TRAJ20 or TRAJ33 defined MAIT TCRs, while TRAV10 paired with TRAJ18 defined iNKT TCRs. VDJdb, accessed on 1 November 2021, was searched for TCRs annotated for CMV, EBV and SARS-CoV-2, and TCRs annotated for more than one antigen were excluded. TCRdb reprocessing: public reads trimmed at Q25 with fastp, clones called with MiXCR, in-frame beta chains kept. Records with the same CDR3 protein are collapsed into one entry carrying the most frequent genes and DNA. The V and J calls here are based on TCRdb, not the publication. The sample profile shows over 95,000 distinct CDR3 sequences; 16% of them were found once. About 1.3% of the sample is taken by the ten largest.

There are many counts of this clonotype. It has no known antigen specificity. No much larger clone exists at a distance of one base, and base qualities are not known. This was a case-control study nested in a cohort of healthcare workers in London, UK, who had nasopharyngeal swab PCR tests and blood samples taken every week. Healthcare workers were recruited during the week of the UK lockdown, between 23 and 31 March 2020, and followed weekly for up to about 16 weeks. Sequencing input: whole blood. This chain joins TRBV3-1 to TRBJ2-3; 13 bases in the middle match TRBD2. This clonotype was sampled from an adult who was a healthcare worker with PCR-confirmed SARS-CoV-2 infection or an uninfected control (not recorded which). In nucleotide form, the sequence is TGTGCCAGCAGCCATGGGACTAGCGGGATAGGGACAGATACGCAGTATTTT. Its amino acids are CASSHGTSGIGTDTQYF.